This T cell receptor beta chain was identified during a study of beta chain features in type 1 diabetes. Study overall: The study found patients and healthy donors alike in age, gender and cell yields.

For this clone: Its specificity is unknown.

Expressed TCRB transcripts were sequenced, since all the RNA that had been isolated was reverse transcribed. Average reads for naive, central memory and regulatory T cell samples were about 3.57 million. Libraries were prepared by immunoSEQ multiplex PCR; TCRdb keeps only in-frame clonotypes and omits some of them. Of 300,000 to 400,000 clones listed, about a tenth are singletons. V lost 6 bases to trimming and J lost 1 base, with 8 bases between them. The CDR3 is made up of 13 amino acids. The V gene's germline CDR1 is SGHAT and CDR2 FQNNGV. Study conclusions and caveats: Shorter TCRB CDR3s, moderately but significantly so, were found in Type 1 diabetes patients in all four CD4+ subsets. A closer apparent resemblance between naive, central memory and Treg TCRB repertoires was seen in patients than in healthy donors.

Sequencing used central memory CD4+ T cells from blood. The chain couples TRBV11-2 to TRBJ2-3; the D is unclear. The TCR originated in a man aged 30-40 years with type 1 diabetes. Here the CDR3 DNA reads TGTGCCAGCAGGCGGTCGGGCACAGATACGCAGTATTTT. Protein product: CASRRSGTDTQYF. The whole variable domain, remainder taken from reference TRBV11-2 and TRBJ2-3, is EAGVAQSPRYKIIEKRQSVAFWCNPISGHATLYWYQQILGQGPKLLIQFQNNGVVDDSQLPKDRFSAERLKGVDSTLKIQPAKLEDSAVYLCASRRSGTDTQYFGPGTRLTVL.